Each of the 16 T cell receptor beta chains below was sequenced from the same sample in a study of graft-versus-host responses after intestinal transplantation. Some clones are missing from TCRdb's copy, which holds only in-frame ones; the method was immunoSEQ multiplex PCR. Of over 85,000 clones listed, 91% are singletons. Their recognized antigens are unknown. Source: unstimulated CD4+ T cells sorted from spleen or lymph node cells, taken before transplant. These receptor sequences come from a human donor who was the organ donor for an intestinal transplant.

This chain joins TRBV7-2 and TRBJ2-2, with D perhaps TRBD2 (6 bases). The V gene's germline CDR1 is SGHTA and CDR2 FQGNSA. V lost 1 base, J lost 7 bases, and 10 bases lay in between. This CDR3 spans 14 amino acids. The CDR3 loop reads CASSLVEGHGELFF. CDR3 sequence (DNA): TGTGCCAGCAGCTTAGTGGAGGGCCACGGGGAGCTGTTTTTT.

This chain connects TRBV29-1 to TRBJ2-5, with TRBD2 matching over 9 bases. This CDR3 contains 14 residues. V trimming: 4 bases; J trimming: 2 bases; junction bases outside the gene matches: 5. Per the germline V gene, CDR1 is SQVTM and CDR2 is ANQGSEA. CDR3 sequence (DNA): TGCAGCGTTGCGCTAGCGGGGCCGCAAGAGACCCAGTACTTC. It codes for CSVALAGPQETQYF.

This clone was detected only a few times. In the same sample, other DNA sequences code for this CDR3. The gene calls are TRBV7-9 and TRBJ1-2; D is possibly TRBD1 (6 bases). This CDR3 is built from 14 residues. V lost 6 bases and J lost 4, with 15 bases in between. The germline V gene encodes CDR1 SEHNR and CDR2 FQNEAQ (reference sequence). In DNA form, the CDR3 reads TGTGCCAGCAGTTTCCTGGGGGCTAGCTATGGCTACACCTTC. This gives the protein CASSFLGASYGYTF.

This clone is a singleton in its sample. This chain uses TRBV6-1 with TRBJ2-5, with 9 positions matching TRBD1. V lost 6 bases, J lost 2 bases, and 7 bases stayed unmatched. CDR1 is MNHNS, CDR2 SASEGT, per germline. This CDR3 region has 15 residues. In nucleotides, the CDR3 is TGTGCCAGCAGCCTACAGGGGGCGTTACAAGAGACCCAGTACTTC. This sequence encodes CASSLQGALQETQYF.

The CDR3 sequence: CASSLGPGQGTYEQYF. The CDR3 DNA sequence: TGTGCCAGCAGCTTAGGTCCGGGACAGGGAACCTACGAGCAGTACTTC. The chain carries TRBV11-2 and TRBJ2-7; 9 nucleotides match TRBD1. Germline V gives CDR1 SGHAT, CDR2 FQNNGV. The CDR3 loop spans 16 amino acids. V dropped 1 base and J dropped 2; count of bases not matched to a gene: 6.

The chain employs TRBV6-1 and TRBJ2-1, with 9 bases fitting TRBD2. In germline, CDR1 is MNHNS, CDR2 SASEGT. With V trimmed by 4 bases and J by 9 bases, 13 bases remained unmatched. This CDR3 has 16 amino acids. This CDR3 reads CASSAIAGAPSSEQFF. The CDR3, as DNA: TGTGCCAGCAGTGCGATAGCGGGGGCCCCTTCTAGTGAGCAGTTCTTC.

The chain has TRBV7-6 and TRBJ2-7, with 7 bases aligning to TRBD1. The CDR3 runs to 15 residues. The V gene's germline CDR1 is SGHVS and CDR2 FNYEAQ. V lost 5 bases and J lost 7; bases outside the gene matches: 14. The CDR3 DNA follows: TGTGCCAGCAGCGAGAGCAGGGGGAACTTAAAGGAGCAGTACTTC. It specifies CASSESRGNLKEQYF.

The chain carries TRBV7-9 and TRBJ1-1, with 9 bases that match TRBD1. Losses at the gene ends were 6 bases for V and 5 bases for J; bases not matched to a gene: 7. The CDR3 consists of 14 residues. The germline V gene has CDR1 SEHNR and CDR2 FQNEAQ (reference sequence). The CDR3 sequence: CASRRGTGLTEAFF. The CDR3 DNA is TGTGCCAGCAGAAGAGGGACAGGGTTAACTGAAGCTTTCTTT.

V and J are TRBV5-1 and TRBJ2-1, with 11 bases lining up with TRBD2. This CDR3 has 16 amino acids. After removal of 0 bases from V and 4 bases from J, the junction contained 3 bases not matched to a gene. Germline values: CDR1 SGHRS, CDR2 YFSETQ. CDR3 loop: CASSLGLAGRYNEQFF. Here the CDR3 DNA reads TGCGCCAGCAGCTTGGGACTAGCGGGGCGTTACAATGAGCAGTTCTTC. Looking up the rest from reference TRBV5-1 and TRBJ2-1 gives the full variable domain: KAGVTQTPRYLIKTRGQQVTLSCSPISGHRSVSWYQQTPGQGLQFLFEYFSETQRNKGNFPGRFSGRQFSNSRSEMNVSTLELGDSALYLCASSLGLAGRYNEQFFGPGTRLTVL.

CDR3 residues: CASSQADVSGGLNHGYTF. The CDR3 DNA reads TGTGCCAGCAGCCAGGCCGACGTATCGGGGGGTTTAAATCATGGCTACACCTTC. The rearrangement joins TRBV4-2 to TRBJ1-2, with D possibly matching TRBD1 (5 bases). The ends were cut back, 3 bases at V and 6 bases at J, with 26 bases in the middle. This CDR3 region has 18 residues. Germline CDR1 and CDR2: LGHNA and YNFKEQ.

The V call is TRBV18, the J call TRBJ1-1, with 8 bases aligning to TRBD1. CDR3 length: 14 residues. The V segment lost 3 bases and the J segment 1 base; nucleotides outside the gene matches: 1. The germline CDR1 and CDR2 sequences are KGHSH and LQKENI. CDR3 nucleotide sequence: TGTGCCAGCTCACCCGACAGGGGGAACACTGAAGCTTTCTTT. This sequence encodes CASSPDRGNTEAFF.

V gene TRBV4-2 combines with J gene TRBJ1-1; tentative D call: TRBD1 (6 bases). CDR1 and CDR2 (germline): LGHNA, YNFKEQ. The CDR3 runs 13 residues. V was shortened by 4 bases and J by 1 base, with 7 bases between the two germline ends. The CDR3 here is CASSRTENTEAFF. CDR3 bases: TGTGCCAGCAGCCGGACAGAGAACACTGAAGCTTTCTTT.

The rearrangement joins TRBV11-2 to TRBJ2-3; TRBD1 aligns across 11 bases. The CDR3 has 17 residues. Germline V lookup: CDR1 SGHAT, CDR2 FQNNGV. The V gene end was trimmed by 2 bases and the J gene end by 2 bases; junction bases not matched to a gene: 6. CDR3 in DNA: TGTGCCAGCAGCTTATTGGGGACAGGGGGATTCACAGATACGCAGTATTTT. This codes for CASSLLGTGGFTDTQYF.

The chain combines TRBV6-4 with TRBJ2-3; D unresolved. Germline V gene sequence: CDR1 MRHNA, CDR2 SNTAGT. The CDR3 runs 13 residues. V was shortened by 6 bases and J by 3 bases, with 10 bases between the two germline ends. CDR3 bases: TGTGCCAGCAGCTTCAGGCGTACAGATACGCAGTATTTT. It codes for CASSFRRTDTQYF.

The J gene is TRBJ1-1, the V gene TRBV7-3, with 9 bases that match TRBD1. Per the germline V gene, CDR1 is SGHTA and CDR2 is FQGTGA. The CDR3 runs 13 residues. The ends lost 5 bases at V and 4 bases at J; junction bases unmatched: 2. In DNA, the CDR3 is TGTGCCAGCAGCGGACAGGGGTTCACTGAAGCTTTCTTT. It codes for CASSGQGFTEAFF.

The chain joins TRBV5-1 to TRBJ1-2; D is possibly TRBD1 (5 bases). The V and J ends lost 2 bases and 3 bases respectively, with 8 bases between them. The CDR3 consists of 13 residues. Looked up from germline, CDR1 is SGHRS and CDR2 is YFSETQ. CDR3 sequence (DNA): TGCGCCAGCAGCTTATCGGGGGACTATGGCTACACCTTC. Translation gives CASSLSGDYGYTF.